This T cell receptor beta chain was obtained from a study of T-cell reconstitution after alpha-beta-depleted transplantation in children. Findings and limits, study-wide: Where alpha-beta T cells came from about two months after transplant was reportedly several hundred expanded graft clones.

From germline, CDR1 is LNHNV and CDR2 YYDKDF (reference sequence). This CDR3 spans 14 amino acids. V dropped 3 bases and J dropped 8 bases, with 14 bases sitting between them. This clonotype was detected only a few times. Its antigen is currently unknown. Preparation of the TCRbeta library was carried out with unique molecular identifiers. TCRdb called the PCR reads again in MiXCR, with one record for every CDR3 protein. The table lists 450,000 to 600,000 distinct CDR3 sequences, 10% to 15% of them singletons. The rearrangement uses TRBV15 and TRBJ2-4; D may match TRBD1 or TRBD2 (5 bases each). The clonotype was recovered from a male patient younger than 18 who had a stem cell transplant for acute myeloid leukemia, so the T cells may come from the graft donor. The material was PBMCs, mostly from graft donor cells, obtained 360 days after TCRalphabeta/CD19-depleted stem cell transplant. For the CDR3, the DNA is TGTGCCACCAGCAGGGGACGGGTTGGAGACATTCAGTACTTC. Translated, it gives CATSRGRVGDIQYF.